The 6 T cell receptor beta chains listed next were all sequenced from one sample in a study of blood T cell repertoires in COVID-19. TCRdb's table, derived via immunoSEQ multiplex PCR, lists solely in-frame clones and lacks some. The repertoire holds 50,000 or so clones, with around 90% as singletons. What was sequenced was peripheral blood. These receptors all come from a human donor in a cohort sampled during active COVID-19.

The V call is TRBV30, the J call TRBJ1-4, with TRBD1 identical over 9 bases. The CDR3 loop spans 14 amino acids. Trimming cost V 4 bases and J 7 bases; bases outside gene matches: 7. From germline, CDR1 is GTSNPN and CDR2 SVGIG (reference sequence). CDR3 sequence reads: CAWTSDRGFEKLFF. DNA for the CDR3: TGTGCCTGGACCTCCGACAGGGGGTTTGAAAAACTGTTTTTT. Variable domain in full (rest from reference TRBV30 and TRBJ1-4): SQTIHQWPATLVQPVGSPLSLECTVEGTSNPNLYWYRQAAGRGLQLLFYSVGIGQISSEVPQNLSASRPQDRQFILSSKKLLLSDSGFYLCAWTSDRGFEKLFFGSGTQLSVL.

The J gene is TRBJ2-7, the V gene TRBV18; D remains ambiguous. Germline CDR1 is KGHSH and CDR2 is LQKENI. Trimming removed 6 bases at V and 0 bases at J, with 15 bases between. The CDR3 consists of 15 residues. CDR3 nucleotide sequence: TGTGCCAGCTCCCAACTCGCGGTCCCCTCCTACGAGCAGTACGTC. Its protein product is CASSQLAVPSYEQYV.

The chain links TRBV19 to TRBJ1-1, with unresolved D. V lost 1 base and J lost 4, with 10 bases in between. Germline V CDR1 and CDR2: LNHDA, SQIVND (reference sequence). The CDR3 is made up of 14 amino acids. The CDR3 reads CASSIGVGATEAFF. CDR3 nucleotide sequence: TGTGCCAGTAGTATAGGAGTTGGAGCCACTGAAGCTTTCTTT. The entire variable domain, with the rest obtained from reference TRBV19 and TRBJ1-1, is as follows: DGGITQSPKYLFRKEGQNVTLSCEQNLNHDAMYWYRQDPGQGLRLIYYSQIVNDFQKGDIAEGYSVSREKKESFPLTVTSAQKNPTAFYLCASSIGVGATEAFFGQGTRLTVV.

CDR3 sequence: CASSVAGRTNEKLFF. The DNA of the CDR3 is TGTGCCAGCAGCGTAGCTGGGCGCACTAATGAAAAACTGTTTTTT. This sequence joins TRBV9 and TRBJ1-4; D not resolved. The germline V gene encodes CDR1 SGDLS and CDR2 YYNGEE. V was trimmed by 0 bases and J by 2 bases, leaving 8 bases between them. This CDR3 has 15 residues. The variable domain in full, completed from reference TRBV9 and TRBJ1-4, reads DSGVTQTPKHLITATGQRVTLRCSPRSGDLSVYWYQQSLDQGLQFLIQYYNGEERAKGNILERFSAQQFPDLHSELNLSSLELGDSALYFCASSVAGRTNEKLFFGSGTQLSVL.

The rearrangement uses TRBV3-1 (or the pseudogene TRBV3-2) and TRBJ1-2; D is possibly TRBD1 (5 bases). The length of the CDR3 is 16 residues. Germline V gene lookup returns CDR1 LGHDT and CDR2 YNNKEL (reference sequence). The V and J ends lost 1 base and 5 bases respectively, with 17 bases between them. CDR3 bases: TGTGCCAGCAGCCAAGCGGCAACAGGTTTGGGGTATGGCTACACCTTC. It specifies CASSQAATGLGYGYTF.

This clone has a single count. The rearrangement joins TRBV27 to TRBJ2-2; D remains ambiguous. V lost 3 bases and J lost 5, with 7 bases in between. The CDR3 contains 13 residues. The germline V gene encodes CDR1 MNHEY and CDR2 SMNVEV (reference sequence). CDR3 nucleotide sequence: TGTGCCAGCAGTTTCACCAGAACCGGGGAGCTGTTTTTT. Its translation is CASSFTRTGELFF.